The source of this T cell receptor beta chain is a study of read filtering for tumor transcriptome and immune sequencing. Study-level information: R-ISS stage counts were under ten for I, about 16 for II, six or seven for III.

Findings of the study overall: Correlation between methods rose after single-read clonotypes were removed.

V lost 6 bases, J lost 7 bases, and 12 bases stayed unmatched. CDR1 and CDR2 from the germline V gene are SQVTM and ANQGSEA. CDR3 size: 14 residues. Molecular barcoded adaptors covering alpha/delta and beta/gamma chains were used on 400 to 450 ng RNA. From the reads, TCRdb called clonotypes with MiXCR, one entry per CDR3 protein. This repertoire shows approximately 58,000 distinct CDR3 sequences, roughly 19% found once; its top ten account for 17%. This clonotype showed up many times. The antigen is undetermined. This receptor was taken from a donor at least 40 years old with multiple myeloma. This rearrangement joins TRBV29-1 to TRBJ1-5; 7 bases line up with TRBD1. The sample comprised a population of CD138-negative cells sorted from bone marrow. The CDR3 region is CSVEGDRADQPQHF. Written as DNA, the CDR3 is TGCAGCGTCGAGGGAGACAGGGCGGACCAGCCCCAGCATTTT.